The 22 T cell receptor beta chains presented below share a single source sample, sequenced in a study of blood T cell repertoires in COVID-19. Clones were sequenced by immunoSEQ multiplex PCR, and TCRdb holds only the in-frame ones, with some missing. The sample shows roughly 350,000 clones, around 85% of them seen only once. Input material: peripheral blood. Receptor source: a woman aged 18 to 35 with acute or convalescent COVID-19.

The V call is TRBV7-8, the J call TRBJ1-1, with 8 nucleotides matching TRBD1. Germline assignment: CDR1 SGHVS and CDR2 FQNEAQ. This CDR3 comprises 14 residues. The V and J ends lost 5 bases and 5 bases, in that order; junction bases with no gene match: 7. CDR3 residues: CASSPNTGGTEAFF. The DNA for the CDR3 is TGTGCCAGCAGCCCCAACACAGGGGGTACTGAAGCTTTCTTT.

This rearrangement joins TRBV15 to TRBJ1-1; a possible D gene is TRBD1 (5 bases). The CDR3 runs 13 residues. Trimming pared 8 bases from V and 10 bases from J, leaving 20 bases between. Germline CDR1 LNHNV, CDR2 YYDKDF (reference sequence). CDR3 sequence reads: CATLQGGARAAFF. The CDR3 coding sequence is TGTGCCACCCTCCAGGGAGGGGCCAGGGCAGCTTTCTTT.

CDR3 sequence: CSVERDRGFFGYNEQFF. The CDR3 DNA is TGCAGCGTTGAGCGGGACAGGGGCTTTTTCGGATACAATGAGCAGTTCTTC. The J gene is TRBJ2-1, the V gene TRBV29-1, with 10 bases identical to TRBD1. Per germline, CDR1 SQVTM and CDR2 ANQGSEA. This CDR3 has 17 residues. The trim removed 3 bases at V and 4 bases at J, leaving 12 bases unmatched.

The CDR3 protein is CASSPQTGLNTEAFF. The CDR3 DNA follows: TGTGCCAGCAGCCCTCAGACAGGCTTGAACACTGAAGCTTTCTTT. The rearrangement links TRBV11-2 to TRBJ1-1, with D possibly being TRBD1 (6 bases). The germline CDR1 and CDR2 sequences are SGHAT and FQNNGV. The length of the CDR3 is 15 residues. Trimming cost V 5 bases and J 0 bases, with 13 bases left between them.

In its sample, this clone was seen once. The rearrangement uses TRBV2 and TRBJ1-4; D gene uncertain. Between the trimmed V and J ends, which lost 8 bases and 0 bases, there was a span of 16 bases. The CDR3 totals 16 residues. CDR1 is SNHLY, CDR2 FYNNEI, per germline. CDR3: CASSERAPATNEKLFF. CDR3 bases: TGTGCCAGCTCCGAGAGGGCACCCGCAACTAATGAAAAACTGTTTTTT. Looking up the rest from reference TRBV2 and TRBJ1-4 gives the full variable domain: EPEVTQTPSHQVTQMGQEVILRCVPISNHLYFYWYRQILGQKVEFLVSFYNNEISEKSEIFDDQFSVERPDGSNFTLKIRSTKLEDSAMYFCASSERAPATNEKLFFGSGTQLSVL.

The chain is built from TRBV12-3 or TRBV12-4 and TRBJ1-5; TRBD1 matches at 9 bases. The CDR3 is made up of 13 amino acids. The V and J ends lost 6 bases and 7 bases, in that order; junction bases with no gene match: 4. The CDR3 loop is CASSPDRGQPQHF. The CDR3 bases are TGTGCCAGCAGCCCGGACAGGGGACAGCCCCAGCATTTT.

The chain uses TRBV5-8 and TRBJ1-6; D is undetermined. The CDR3 runs to 13 residues. The V end was cut by 0 bases, the J end by 8 bases, with 6 bases between. Germline CDR1 is SGHTS and CDR2 is YDEGEE. The CDR3 region is CASSLVPDSPLHF. The CDR3 region has the DNA TGTGCCAGCAGCTTGGTTCCGGATTCACCCCTCCACTTT.

The gene calls are TRBV7-9 and TRBJ2-7; D is undetermined. The germline V gene encodes CDR1 SEHNR and CDR2 FQNEAQ (reference sequence). CDR3 length: 14 residues. The V and J ends lost 0 bases and 6 bases respectively, with 12 bases between them. The CDR3 is CASSLASNAGEQYF. The CDR3 nucleotides read TGTGCCAGCAGCTTAGCTAGTAATGCTGGCGAGCAGTACTTC.

This clone was counted only a few times. The CDR3 coding sequence is TGCGCCAGCAGCCACGTAGACAGGGTTTCATCTGAAGCTTTCTTT. Its translation is CASSHVDRVSSEAFF. This chain connects TRBV4-1 to TRBJ1-1; 7 nucleotides line up with TRBD1. V shed 3 bases, J shed 6 bases, and the junction held 10 bases outside the gene matches. CDR3 length equals 15 residues. Germline loops: CDR1 MGHRA, CDR2 YSYEKL.

The CDR3: CASSLRDRDGYTF. As DNA, the CDR3 is TGTGCCAGTAGTCTCCGGGACAGGGATGGCTACACCTTC. The V gene is TRBV19, the J gene TRBJ1-2; 9 nucleotides agree with TRBD1. V was pared by 5 bases and J by 6 bases, with 4 bases of the junction left unmatched. The CDR3 is 13 amino acids. Per the germline V gene, CDR1 is LNHDA and CDR2 is SQIVND (reference sequence).

The CDR3 loop reads CASKTGATGNTIYF. CDR3 sequence (DNA): TGTGCCAGTAAGACAGGGGCCACTGGAAACACCATATATTTT. This rearrangement joins TRBV25-1 to TRBJ1-3, with 8 bases fitting TRBD1. From germline, CDR1 is MGHDK and CDR2 SYGVNS. CDR3 length: 14 amino acids. V lost 9 bases, J lost 2 bases, and 6 bases stayed unmatched.

The V and J genes are TRBV5-1 and TRBJ2-7; TRBD2 agrees at 9 bases. V shed 5 bases, J shed 4 bases, and the junction held 10 bases outside the gene matches. The germline gives CDR1 SGHRS, CDR2 YFSETQ. The CDR3 has 15 amino acids. The CDR3 nucleotides are TGCGCCAGCAGATCGTCCGGGACTAGCAATTACGAGCAGTACTTC. As protein: CASRSSGTSNYEQYF.

The chain links TRBV3-1 (or the pseudogene TRBV3-2) to TRBJ1-1, with a tentative D call TRBD1 (5 bases). This CDR3 is 14 amino acids long. V shed 1 base and J shed 4 bases, with 10 bases lying between them. The germline gives CDR1 LGHDT, CDR2 YNNKEL (reference sequence). In nucleotides, the CDR3 is TGTGCCAGCAGCCAAGGACAGTTACTCACTGAAGCTTTCTTT. Translated: CASSQGQLLTEAFF.

The genes are TRBV18 and TRBJ2-5; D possibly corresponds to TRBD2 (5 bases). This CDR3 is 15 amino acids long. The V and J ends lost 3 bases and 5 bases respectively, with 16 bases between them. The V gene's germline CDR1 is KGHSH and CDR2 LQKENI. The CDR3 coding sequence is TGTGCCAGCTCACCCATAGCGTTTTCGAGGGAGACCCAGTACTTC. Its translation is CASSPIAFSRETQYF.

The V call is TRBV11-2, the J call TRBJ2-3; TRBD1 aligns across 9 bases. The CDR3 sequence is 19 residues long. The trim removed 3 bases at V and 0 bases at J, leaving 13 bases unmatched. Germline V gene sequence: CDR1 SGHAT, CDR2 FQNNGV. CDR3 sequence (DNA): TGTGCCAGCAGCTTCAGACTCCGGGACAGGGTTTCTAGCACAGATACGCAGTATTTT. This sequence encodes CASSFRLRDRVSSTDTQYF.

The CDR3 loop reads CASSPFGTGMNIQYF. The CDR3 DNA is TGTGCCAGCAGTCCCTTTGGGACAGGGATGAACATTCAGTACTTC. This sequence joins TRBV27 and TRBJ2-4; 9 nucleotides line up with TRBD1. The CDR3 has 15 residues. Losses at the gene ends were 5 bases for V and 7 bases for J; bases not matched to a gene: 9. Germline V CDR1 and CDR2: MNHEY, SMNVEV (reference sequence).

J is TRBJ2-5 and V is TRBV14; no clear D gene. V shed 5 bases and J shed 2 bases, with 12 bases lying between them. Germline V gene lookup returns CDR1 SGHDN and CDR2 FVKESK. This CDR3 region has 14 residues. The CDR3 is CASSSSGWQETQYF. The CDR3 nucleotides are TGTGCCAGCAGCTCGTCCGGGTGGCAAGAGACCCAGTACTTC.

The chain combines TRBV6-5 with TRBJ2-2; 7 bases are shared with TRBD2. The germline V gene has CDR1 MNHEY and CDR2 SVGAGI. There are 14 residues in the CDR3. The trim removed 10 bases at V and 0 bases at J, leaving 5 bases unmatched. The CDR3 DNA reads TGTGCCATGGGGAGCGGGGCGAACACCGGGGAGCTGTTTTTT. Its protein product is CAMGSGANTGELFF.

V is TRBV19 and J is TRBJ2-5; D is perhaps TRBD2 (5 bases). CDR3 length: 14 amino acids. V shed 5 bases and J shed 5 bases, with 15 bases lying between them. CDR1 is LNHDA, CDR2 SQIVND, per germline (reference sequence). The CDR3 protein is CASSLDGIPETQYF. CDR3 nucleotide sequence: TGTGCCAGTAGTCTCGACGGGATCCCGGAGACCCAGTACTTC.

This clone has more than one count but fewer than ten. The chain combines TRBV29-1 with TRBJ2-7, with 8 nucleotides matching TRBD1. The CDR3 has 15 residues. Germline V gene sequence: CDR1 SQVTM, CDR2 ANQGSEA. Trimming removed 3 bases from V and 0 bases from J; junction bases left unmatched: 7. In DNA, the CDR3 is TGCAGCGTTGATCCCTCCGGGACAGGCTCCTACGAGCAGTACTTC. Protein: CSVDPSGTGSYEQYF.

J is TRBJ1-1 and V is TRBV6-5; 9 positions agree with TRBD1. Unmatched junction bases numbered 9, after V lost 2 bases and J lost 5 bases. The CDR3 is 16 residues long. Per germline, CDR1 MNHEY and CDR2 SVGAGI. The CDR3 sequence: CASSYPPGQGRTEAFF. In DNA, the CDR3 is TGTGCCAGCAGTTACCCCCCGGGACAGGGAAGAACTGAAGCTTTCTTT.

This clone has just one count. This chain connects TRBV2 to TRBJ1-1; no reliable D call. CDR3 length: 14 amino acids. Germline V CDR1 and CDR2: SNHLY, FYNNEI. V lost 6 bases and J 0 bases, leaving 11 bases between the germline ends. The CDR3 sequence: CASRLTYLNTEAFF. For the CDR3, the DNA is TGTGCCAGCAGATTGACATACTTGAACACTGAAGCTTTCTTT. The full variable domain, in which reference TRBV2 and TRBJ1-1 provide the parts outside the CDR3, is EPEVTQTPSHQVTQMGQEVILRCVPISNHLYFYWYRQILGQKVEFLVSFYNNEISEKSEIFDDQFSVERPDGSNFTLKIRSTKLEDSAMYFCASRLTYLNTEAFFGQGTRLTVV.